Below, 22 T cell receptor beta chains from the same sample are listed, as sequenced in a study of blood T cell repertoires in COVID-19 (dated by TCRdb to about 2020). The library relied on the immunoSEQ multiplex PCR assay. TCRdb re-hosts the immuneACCESS table, in-frame sequences only. Its copies lack some clones; in the studies checked, an unresolved V gene accounts for under half of them, and the cause for the rest is not known. The sample has around 60,000 clones on record, roughly 74% of them singletons. The ten biggest clones cover roughly 27% of the sample. The specimen sequenced was peripheral blood. The origin of the receptors is an elderly woman with acute or convalescent COVID-19.

The J gene is TRBJ2-7, the V gene TRBV6-6; D is perhaps TRBD2 (6 bases). This CDR3 is built from 14 residues. Trimming stripped 7 bases from V and 1 base from J, with 14 bases between. Germline V gene data show CDR1 as MNHNY and CDR2 as SVGAGI (reference sequence). The CDR3 loop reads CASIQPGRSYEQYF. DNA for the CDR3: TGTGCCAGCATCCAACCAGGGAGGTCCTACGAGCAGTACTTC.

The chain recombines TRBV7-2 with TRBJ1-3; D is perhaps TRBD1 (6 bases). Germline V gene sequence: CDR1 SGHTA, CDR2 FQGNSA. V lost 2 bases, J lost 4 bases, and 9 bases lay in between. This CDR3 spans 14 amino acids. The CDR3 DNA reads as TGTGCCAGCAGCTTAACAGGGTCAGGAAACACCATATATTTT. It is translated as CASSLTGSGNTIYF.

Only a few counts were recorded for this clone. The chain is built from TRBV2 and TRBJ2-7; TRBD2 matches at 14 bases. Trimming removed 5 bases from V and 3 bases from J; junction bases left unmatched: 9. This CDR3 region has 17 residues. Germline lookup yields CDR1 SNHLY and CDR2 FYNNEI. CDR3 bases: TGTGCCAGCAGTCCCCCCGGGACTAGCGGGAGTGTCTACGAGCAGTACTTC. Its protein is CASSPPGTSGSVYEQYF. The whole variable domain, filled in from reference TRBV2 and TRBJ2-7, reads EPEVTQTPSHQVTQMGQEVILRCVPISNHLYFYWYRQILGQKVEFLVSFYNNEISEKSEIFDDQFSVERPDGSNFTLKIRSTKLEDSAMYFCASSPPGTSGSVYEQYFGPGTRLTVT.

The chain has TRBV5-6 and TRBJ2-7; the D gene is possibly TRBD1 (6 bases). Trimming removed 5 bases at V and 6 bases at J, with 21 bases between. The CDR3 runs to 15 residues. Germline V gene sequence: CDR1 SGHDT, CDR2 YYEEEE. CDR3 region: CASSYRDIRIREQYF. CDR3 bases: TGTGCCAGCAGTTACCGGGACATTCGGATTCGCGAGCAGTACTTC.

The genes are TRBV19 and TRBJ2-7; TRBD1 matches 8 bases. The junction had 7 bases not matched to a gene; V was cut back by 6 bases and J by 6 bases. This CDR3 spans 13 amino acids. Germline CDR1 LNHDA, CDR2 SQIVND (reference sequence). CDR3 region: CASSTDRVTEQYF. CDR3 nucleotides: TGTGCCAGTAGCACGGACAGGGTTACCGAGCAGTACTTC. Based on the CDR3 plus reference TRBV19 and TRBJ2-7, the full variable domain is DGGITQSPKYLFRKEGQNVTLSCEQNLNHDAMYWYRQDPGQGLRLIYYSQIVNDFQKGDIAEGYSVSREKKESFPLTVTSAQKNPTAFYLCASSTDRVTEQYFGPGTRLTVT.

This chain connects TRBV5-1 to TRBJ2-7; D is perhaps TRBD1 (5 bases). The CDR3 is made up of 15 amino acids. CDR1 and CDR2 from the germline V gene are SGHRS and YFSETQ. V was shortened by 0 bases and J by 4 bases, with 14 bases between the two germline ends. The CDR3 DNA is TGCGCCAGCAGCTTGGATGTCGGGCAGGGATACGAGCAGTACTTC. This encodes CASSLDVGQGYEQYF.

The J gene is TRBJ1-1, the V gene TRBV5-1; D call uncertain. The CDR3 has 14 amino acids. Trimming left V 4 bases short and J 8 bases short, with 18 bases between. The V gene's germline CDR1 is SGHRS and CDR2 YFSETQ. The CDR3 loop is CASSGAGGPSEAFF. CDR3 DNA: TGCGCCAGCAGCGGCGCGGGAGGGCCGTCGGAAGCTTTCTTT.

The chain carries TRBV9 and TRBJ2-4; unclear D gene. Trimming cost V 0 bases and J 1 base, with 5 bases left between them. There are 14 residues in the CDR3. Germline V gene sequence: CDR1 SGDLS, CDR2 YYNGEE. CDR3 region: CASSVGEAKNIQYF. CDR3 DNA: TGTGCCAGCAGCGTAGGAGAGGCCAAAAACATTCAGTACTTC.

The chain is built from TRBV19 and TRBJ2-6; D may be TRBD1 (5 bases). Deletions cut 6 bases from V and 4 bases from J, with 13 bases between. Germline V lookup: CDR1 LNHDA, CDR2 SQIVND (reference sequence). The CDR3 loop spans 15 amino acids. Here the CDR3 reads CASRLQVTGANVLTF. DNA of the CDR3: TGTGCCAGTAGGTTACAGGTAACGGGGGCCAACGTCCTGACTTTC.

This clone was detected a few times. CDR3 DNA: TGTGCCAGCAGCCCCCGGACAGGGGGTGTTACCTACGAGCAGTACTTC. It specifies CASSPRTGGVTYEQYF. The chain employs TRBV9 and TRBJ2-7, with 10 nucleotides matching TRBD1. V shed 4 bases and J 2 bases; nucleotides not matched to a gene: 9. Germline assignment: CDR1 SGDLS and CDR2 YYNGEE. The CDR3 runs 16 residues.

With regard to this clone: The same CDR3 is also encoded by other DNA sequences in this sample. J is TRBJ2-1 and V is TRBV6-2 or TRBV6-3; 7 bases align to TRBD1. V lost 6 bases, J lost 0 bases, and 8 bases stayed unmatched. Per the germline V gene, CDR1 is MNHEY and CDR2 is SVGEGT. This CDR3 region has 16 residues. The CDR3 coding sequence is TGTGCCAGCAGCCGTGACAGGGCGGGCTCCTACAATGAGCAGTTCTTC. Amino acids: CASSRDRAGSYNEQFF.

The gene calls are TRBV5-1 and TRBJ2-5; TRBD1 matches 8 bases. This CDR3 spans 14 amino acids. The germline gives CDR1 SGHRS, CDR2 YFSETQ. V shed 5 bases, J shed 2 bases, and the junction held 5 bases outside the gene matches. CDR3 bases: TGCGCCAGCAGGAAGACAGGGGAACAAGAGACCCAGTACTTC. It specifies CASRKTGEQETQYF.

This clone was picked up one time. The chain combines TRBV9 with TRBJ2-7; a weak D match, TRBD2 (5 bases). There are 14 residues in the CDR3. V was cut by 0 bases and J by 2 bases, with 9 bases left in between. Germline CDR1 is SGDLS and CDR2 is YYNGEE. CDR3 sequence: CASSVAGFTYEQYF. The CDR3 coding sequence is TGTGCCAGCAGCGTAGCGGGGTTTACCTACGAGCAGTACTTC.

The genes are TRBV2 and TRBJ1-4; 8 bases are shared with TRBD1. CDR1 is SNHLY, CDR2 FYNNEI, per germline. The CDR3 length is 16 residues. V lost 5 bases to trimming and J lost 3 bases; unmatched junction nucleotides: 8. CDR3 residues: CASSRDRRTANEKLFF. The CDR3 nucleotides are TGTGCCAGCAGTCGGGACAGGAGGACGGCTAATGAAAAACTGTTTTTT.

V is TRBV24-1 and J is TRBJ2-1; 9 bases align to TRBD2. This CDR3 has 15 residues. Trimming cost V 6 bases and J 9 bases; bases outside gene matches: 11. From germline, CDR1 is KGHDR and CDR2 SFDVKD. The CDR3 coding sequence is TGTGCCACCAGTTCCAGCGGGAGGATACTTGGTGAGCAGTTCTTC. Translation: CATSSSGRILGEQFF.

The rearrangement joins TRBV2 to TRBJ1-5; a possible D gene is TRBD1 (5 bases). The CDR3 spans 16 residues. Germline V lookup: CDR1 SNHLY, CDR2 FYNNEI. The V end was cut by 6 bases, the J end by 7 bases, with 22 bases between. CDR3 residues: CASSDRRNRGSQPQHF. CDR3 in DNA: TGTGCCAGCAGCGACCGACGTAACCGGGGGAGCCAGCCCCAGCATTTT.

The chain recombines TRBV28 with TRBJ2-7, with D unresolved. Trimming removed 2 bases at V and 3 bases at J, with 8 bases between. CDR1 and CDR2 (germline): MDHEN, SYDVKM. The CDR3 totals 13 residues. In DNA form, the CDR3 reads TGTGCCAGCAGTTTACCCAGAAACTACGAGCAGTACTTC. Residues: CASSLPRNYEQYF.

The rearrangement joins TRBV2 to TRBJ2-2; 13 bases map to TRBD2. The V and J ends lost 5 bases and 6 bases, in that order; junction bases with no gene match: 3. Per the germline V gene, CDR1 is SNHLY and CDR2 is FYNNEI. There are 15 residues in the CDR3. The CDR3 reads CASSQLAGGAGELFF. CDR3 DNA sequence: TGTGCCAGCAGTCAACTAGCGGGGGGGGCCGGGGAGCTGTTTTTT. Combining the CDR3 with reference TRBV2 and TRBJ2-2 gives the whole variable domain EPEVTQTPSHQVTQMGQEVILRCVPISNHLYFYWYRQILGQKVEFLVSFYNNEISEKSEIFDDQFSVERPDGSNFTLKIRSTKLEDSAMYFCASSQLAGGAGELFFGEGSRLTVL.

The chain links TRBV5-1 to TRBJ2-3; TRBD2 agrees at 15 bases. In germline, CDR1 is SGHRS, CDR2 YFSETQ. Trimming cost V 5 bases and J 5 bases; bases outside gene matches: 9. This CDR3 spans 17 amino acids. The CDR3 bases are TGCGCCAGCAGAAGAGGACTAGCGGGAGGGTTGAGAGATACGCAGTATTTT. Amino acid sequence: CASRRGLAGGLRDTQYF.

This sequence joins TRBV2 and TRBJ2-2; a possible D gene is TRBD2 (5 bases). Trimming left V 0 bases short and J 4 bases short, with 9 bases between. This CDR3 is built from 15 residues. CDR1 is SNHLY, CDR2 FYNNEI, per germline. For the CDR3, the DNA is TGTGCCAGCAGTGAAGCGGGCGGAGGCACCGGGGAGCTGTTTTTT. As protein: CASSEAGGGTGELFF.

This clone has more than one count but fewer than ten. This chain uses TRBV5-5 with TRBJ2-7; weak D call: TRBD2 (6 bases). CDR1 and CDR2 (germline): SGHKS, YYEKEE (reference sequence). Trimming took off 0 bases at V and 5 bases at J, with 9 bases between the two ends. This CDR3 is built from 13 residues. In nucleotides, the CDR3 is TGTGCCAGCAGCTTGGTTCGCGGGGACGAGCAGTACTTC. Protein: CASSLVRGDEQYF.

J is TRBJ1-2 and V is TRBV4-1; TRBD1 aligns across 7 bases. The germline V gene has CDR1 MGHRA and CDR2 YSYEKL. The junction had 10 bases not matched to a gene; V was cut back by 3 bases and J by 3 bases. The CDR3 length is 16 residues. CDR3 nucleotide sequence: TGCGCCAGCAGCCATGAGGGGGCACGGGCAGACTATGGCTACACCTTC. This translates into CASSHEGARADYGYTF.